The 27 T cell receptor beta chains below were found in one sample sequenced in a study of cytomegalovirus exposure and HLA in healthy donors. Use of 60 Vbeta and 13 Jbeta primers characterized the PCR. TCRdb's table, derived via immunoSEQ multiplex PCR, lists solely in-frame clones and lacks some. This sample has about 60,000 clones, with about 80% found just once. Sequencing was done on a sample of PBMCs. Source of these receptors: a woman aged 25 to 39 in good health and CMV-seronegative.

The J gene is TRBJ1-1, the V gene TRBV6-1; 7 bases line up with TRBD1. Germline lookup yields CDR1 MNHNS and CDR2 SASEGT. The CDR3 contains 12 residues. Trimming cost V 4 bases and J 6 bases; bases outside gene matches: 2. The CDR3 sequence is CASSGDSSEAFF. The CDR3 DNA reads as TGTGCCAGCAGTGGGGACAGCTCTGAAGCTTTCTTT.

The chain is built from TRBV28 and TRBJ1-1; the D gene is possibly TRBD1 (5 bases). Germline V gives CDR1 MDHEN, CDR2 SYDVKM. There are 14 residues in the CDR3. The V end lost 1 base, the J end lost 1 base, and 7 bases lay between the germline ends. CDR3 bases: TGTGCCAGCAGTTTATACCAGGGGAACACTGAAGCTTTCTTT. Its translation is CASSLYQGNTEAFF.

The V call is TRBV29-1, the J call TRBJ1-2; 8 nucleotides agree with TRBD1. Germline V gene data show CDR1 as SQVTM and CDR2 as ANQGSEA. V lost 4 bases and J lost 8; bases outside the gene matches: 12. The CDR3 runs to 14 residues. DNA of the CDR3: TGCAGCGTTGGCGCCGGCAGGGGGCGAGGGGGCTACACCTTC. Encoded protein: CSVGAGRGRGGYTF. The variable domain in full, completed from reference TRBV29-1 and TRBJ1-2, reads SAVISQKPSRDICQRGTSLTIQCQVDSQVTMMFWYRQQPGQSLTLIATANQGSEATYESGFVIDKFPISRPNLTFSTLTVSNMSPEDSSIYLCSVGAGRGRGGYTFGSGTRLTVV.

This rearrangement joins TRBV25-1 to TRBJ2-1; 8 nucleotides align to TRBD1. CDR3 length: 18 residues. Looked up from germline, CDR1 is MGHDK and CDR2 is SYGVNS. Trimming at V came to 2 bases and at J to 4 bases, leaving 13 bases not matched to a gene. CDR3 sequence (DNA): TGTGCCAGCAGTGAAACCGGGCAAGGACAGGGCCCGTACAATGAGCAGTTCTTC. This codes for CASSETGQGQGPYNEQFF.

This clone showed up just once. The chain joins TRBV27 to TRBJ1-1; no firm D call. The V gene's germline CDR1 is MNHEY and CDR2 SMNVEV (reference sequence). V gave up 6 bases and J gave up 5 bases, with 7 bases separating them. The CDR3 spans 11 residues. The CDR3 spells CASSRGTEAFF. In nucleotides, the CDR3 is TGTGCCAGCAGCCGGGGAACTGAAGCTTTCTTT.

The rearrangement uses TRBV30 and TRBJ2-7; the match to TRBD2 covers 9 bases. The ends lost 4 bases at V and 6 bases at J; junction bases unmatched: 16. This CDR3 has 16 amino acids. The germline gives CDR1 GTSNPN, CDR2 SVGIG (reference sequence). The chain's CDR3 is CAWTGTGSSGTGEQYF. The CDR3, as DNA: TGTGCCTGGACCGGAACGGGGTCTAGCGGGACGGGCGAGCAGTACTTC.

The rearrangement joins TRBV6-6 to TRBJ1-1; 8 positions match TRBD1. Germline assignment: CDR1 MNHNY and CDR2 SVGAGI (reference sequence). The CDR3 spans 14 residues. V trimming: 0 bases; J trimming: 4 bases; junction bases outside the gene matches: 1. This CDR3 reads CASSYSDRGTEAFF. CDR3 coding DNA: TGTGCCAGCAGTTACTCCGACAGGGGCACTGAAGCTTTCTTT.

The chain recombines TRBV6-5 with TRBJ2-3; 9 bases are a match to TRBD1. V lost 4 bases, J lost 0 bases, and 5 bases stayed unmatched. Germline lookup yields CDR1 MNHEY and CDR2 SVGAGI. The CDR3 runs to 16 residues. CDR3 coding DNA: TGTGCCAGCAGTTTCGCCGGGACAGGGAGCACAGATACGCAGTATTTT. It yields the protein CASSFAGTGSTDTQYF.

The chain is built from TRBV6-4 and TRBJ1-1; D might be TRBD1 (6 bases). The V gene lost 4 bases and the J gene lost 1 base, with 13 bases spanning the gap. The CDR3 runs to 15 residues. CDR1 and CDR2 (germline): MRHNA, SNTAGT. The CDR3 sequence: CASSVGPGANTEAFF. Written as DNA, the CDR3 is TGTGCCAGCAGTGTTGGTCCAGGGGCGAACACTGAAGCTTTCTTT.

The rearrangement uses TRBV30 and TRBJ2-7; TRBD2 aligns across 7 bases. The J segment lost 6 bases and the V segment lost 3 bases, leaving 5 bases of the junction unmatched. The germline V gene encodes CDR1 GTSNPN and CDR2 SVGIG (reference sequence). This CDR3 has 12 residues. This CDR3 reads CAWSGGSGEQYF. The DNA for the CDR3 is TGTGCCTGGAGCGGGGGGTCTGGCGAGCAGTACTTC.

The chain recombines TRBV5-6 with TRBJ2-7; a weak D match, TRBD1 (6 bases). Between the trimmed V and J ends, which lost 0 bases and 3 bases, there was a span of 25 bases. The CDR3 runs 19 residues. CDR1 and CDR2 (germline): SGHDT, YYEEEE. The DNA of the CDR3 is TGTGCCAGCAGCTTGGAGCCCCTAAACAGGGAGCAAAAATTCTACGAGCAGTACTTC. It codes for CASSLEPLNREQKFYEQYF.

The CDR3: CASSSGQPRWVGYTF. The CDR3 DNA follows: TGTGCCAGCAGCTCTGGACAGCCGCGATGGGTTGGCTACACCTTC. The V call is TRBV11-2, the J call TRBJ1-2, with a weak D call TRBD1 (6 bases). V shed 4 bases and J shed 7 bases, with 19 bases lying between them. Germline CDR1 is SGHAT and CDR2 is FQNNGV. CDR3 length: 15 residues.

J is TRBJ1-6 and V is TRBV19; the D gene is possibly TRBD1 (5 bases). V was cut by 2 bases and J by 3 bases, with 5 bases left in between. The CDR3 has 14 amino acids. The germline gives CDR1 LNHDA, CDR2 SQIVND (reference sequence). CDR3 DNA sequence: TGTGCCAGTAGTATACAGGGCTATAATTCACCCCTCCACTTT. Translating it yields CASSIQGYNSPLHF.

This sequence joins TRBV7-9 and TRBJ1-1, with D unresolved. The germline V and J ends were trimmed by 5 bases and 11 bases, with 15 bases remaining between them. Germline lookup yields CDR1 SEHNR and CDR2 FQNEAQ (reference sequence). The CDR3 sequence is 12 residues long. DNA of the CDR3: TGTGCCAGCAGCCACAAAAATTTGAGGGCTTTCTTT. Translated: CASSHKNLRAFF.

This rearrangement joins TRBV30 to TRBJ1-5; D is perhaps TRBD1 (5 bases). Germline V gene lookup returns CDR1 GTSNPN and CDR2 SVGIG (reference sequence). The CDR3 extends over 13 amino acids. V lost 5 bases and J lost 2, with 10 bases in between. The CDR3 coding sequence is TGTGCCTGGGGGACGGGGGGCAATCAGCCCCAGCATTTT. It yields the protein CAWGTGGNQPQHF.

This chain joins TRBV7-3 and TRBJ2-1; 7 bases align to TRBD1. The CDR3 runs 14 residues. The trim removed 5 bases at V and 5 bases at J, leaving 6 bases unmatched. Germline-derived CDR1 and CDR2 are SGHTA and FQGTGA. Here the CDR3 DNA reads TGTGCCAGCAGCATCTACAGGGGCAACAATGAGCAGTTCTTC. This gives the protein CASSIYRGNNEQFF.

V usage is TRBV29-1 and J usage is TRBJ1-1, with 7 bases fitting TRBD1. CDR1 is SQVTM and CDR2 is ANQGSEA in the germline V gene. J lost 0 bases, V lost 7 bases, and 2 bases had no gene match. The length of the CDR3 is 12 residues. The CDR3 nucleotides read TGCAGCGGGGGACAGTTGAACACTGAAGCTTTCTTT. Amino acid sequence: CSGGQLNTEAFF.

V usage is TRBV30 and J usage is TRBJ2-5, with TRBD1 as a possible D gene (5 bases). The CDR3 runs 13 residues. The germline V gene encodes CDR1 GTSNPN and CDR2 SVGIG (reference sequence). V lost 0 bases and J lost 5, with 10 bases in between. The CDR3 protein is CAWSVGRVETQYF. CDR3 nucleotide sequence: TGTGCCTGGAGTGTGGGGCGCGTGGAGACCCAGTACTTC.

The chain employs TRBV11-2 and TRBJ2-7; 11 bases align to TRBD2. J was trimmed by 6 bases and V by 5 bases; bases with no gene match: 6. CDR1 is SGHAT, CDR2 FQNNGV, per germline. The CDR3 sequence is 14 residues long. The CDR3 is CASSISGRASEQYF. The CDR3 nucleotides are TGTGCCAGCAGCATTAGCGGGAGGGCCTCCGAGCAGTACTTC.

This sequence joins TRBV29-1 and TRBJ2-1; D uncertain. Germline CDR1 reads SQVTM; CDR2 reads ANQGSEA. The CDR3 totals 12 residues. V was cut by 5 bases and J by 11 bases, with 16 bases left in between. The CDR3 loop is CSVLTLYSKQFF. DNA of the CDR3: TGCAGCGTTTTGACACTCTACTCTAAGCAGTTCTTC.

This chain connects TRBV5-1 to TRBJ2-1, with D perhaps TRBD2 (5 bases). From germline, CDR1 is SGHRS and CDR2 YFSETQ. V shed 4 bases and J shed 3 bases, with 14 bases lying between them. This CDR3 contains 15 residues. The CDR3: CASSTSGDGYNEQFF. CDR3 in DNA: TGCGCCAGCAGCACAAGCGGCGATGGCTACAATGAGCAGTTCTTC.

The CDR3 sequence: CAWSVQPSTDTQYF. The DNA for the CDR3 is TGTGCCTGGAGTGTACAGCCAAGCACAGATACGCAGTATTTT. This rearrangement joins TRBV30 to TRBJ2-3; D not certain. The ends were cut back, 0 bases at V and 0 bases at J, with 7 bases in the middle. The germline gives CDR1 GTSNPN, CDR2 SVGIG (reference sequence). The length of the CDR3 is 14 residues.

The rearrangement uses TRBV25-1 and TRBJ2-3, with D possibly being TRBD1 (6 bases). Germline lookup yields CDR1 MGHDK and CDR2 SYGVNS. The length of the CDR3 is 14 residues. Trimming left V 6 bases short and J 2 bases short, with 12 bases between. The CDR3 DNA sequence: TGTGCCAGCAGCTCTAGGACAGCCACAGATACGCAGTATTTT. Amino acid sequence: CASSSRTATDTQYF.

CDR3 sequence (DNA): TGTGCCAGCAGCCTAAATAGTATCCAAGATACGCAGTATTTT. Protein: CASSLNSIQDTQYF. The chain combines TRBV6-5 with TRBJ2-3; D gene ambiguous. CDR1 is MNHEY, CDR2 SVGAGI, per germline. This CDR3 spans 14 amino acids. V was clipped by 6 bases and J by 5 bases, with 15 bases between them.

The genes are TRBV30 and TRBJ1-2, with a tentative D call TRBD1 (6 bases). Trimming took 1 base from V and 2 from J, leaving 11 bases between them. This CDR3 contains 14 residues. Germline CDR1 GTSNPN, CDR2 SVGIG (reference sequence). In DNA form, the CDR3 reads TGTGCCTGGAGTGACCAAACAGGGAACTATGGCTACACCTTC. Translation gives CAWSDQTGNYGYTF. The full variable domain, in which reference TRBV30 and TRBJ1-2 provide the parts outside the CDR3, is SQTIHQWPATLVQPVGSPLSLECTVEGTSNPNLYWYRQAAGRGLQLLFYSVGIGQISSEVPQNLSASRPQDRQFILSSKKLLLSDSGFYLCAWSDQTGNYGYTFGSGTRLTVV.

The chain's CDR3 is CASSYQGTTTNEKLFF. CDR3 in DNA: TGTGCCAGCAGTTATCAGGGCACCACAACTAATGAAAAACTGTTTTTT. The rearrangement links TRBV6-5 to TRBJ1-4, with D perhaps TRBD1 (5 bases). Per germline, CDR1 MNHEY and CDR2 SVGAGI. This CDR3 spans 16 amino acids. Trimming pared 3 bases from V and 0 bases from J, leaving 11 bases between.

CDR3 DNA: TGTGCCAGCAGCGGACCGGGAGGGCCGGGAGAGACCCAGTACTTC. Its translation: CASSGPGGPGETQYF. The J gene is TRBJ2-5, the V gene TRBV9; 8 bases map to TRBD2. Germline CDR1 SGDLS, CDR2 YYNGEE. The CDR3 covers 15 residues. Unmatched junction bases numbered 8, after V lost 3 bases and J lost 4 bases.